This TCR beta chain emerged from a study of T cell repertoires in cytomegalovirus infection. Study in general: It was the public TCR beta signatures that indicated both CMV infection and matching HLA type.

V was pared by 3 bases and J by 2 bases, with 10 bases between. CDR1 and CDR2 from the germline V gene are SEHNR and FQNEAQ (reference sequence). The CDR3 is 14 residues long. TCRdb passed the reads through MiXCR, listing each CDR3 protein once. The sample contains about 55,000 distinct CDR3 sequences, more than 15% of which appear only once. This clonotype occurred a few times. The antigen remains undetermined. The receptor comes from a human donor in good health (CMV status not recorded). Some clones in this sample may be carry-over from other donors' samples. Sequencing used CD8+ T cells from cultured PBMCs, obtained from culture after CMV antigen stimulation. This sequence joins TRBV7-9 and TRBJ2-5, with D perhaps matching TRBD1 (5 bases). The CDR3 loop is CASSFQGAQETQYF. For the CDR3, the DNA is TGTGCCAGCAGCTTCCAAGGGGCGCAAGAGACCCAGTACTTC.